These 21 T cell receptor beta chains were all obtained from the same sample, sequenced in a study of glioma-infiltrating T cells. Amplification of TCR alpha and beta CDR3 regions from RNA used iRepertoire nested multiplex PCR. MiXCR, run by TCRdb on the multiplex PCR reads, gives a single entry per CDR3 protein. The table lists a few hundred thousand distinct CDR3 sequences, about two fifths of them singletons, with around 12% in the top ten. Sequencing was performed on glioma tissue, nonneoplastic brain tissue, or PBMCs (not recorded which). The receptors originated from a human donor with low-grade glioma or glioblastoma, undergoing nonglioma brain surgery, or in good health (not recorded which).

The chain has TRBV20-1 and TRBJ2-3; possibly TRBD1 for D (6 bases). Germline V gives CDR1 DFQATT, CDR2 SNEGSKA (reference sequence). CDR3 length equals 16 residues. V gave up 0 bases and J gave up 1 base, with 14 bases separating them. The CDR3: CSARDPRTARTDTQYF. The CDR3 DNA sequence: TGCAGTGCTAGAGACCCCAGGACAGCACGCACAGATACGCAGTATTTT.

CDR3 DNA: TGCAGTGAGAGACAGGGCACAGATACGCAGTATTTT. Amino acids: CSERQGTDTQYF. V gene TRBV20-1 combines with J gene TRBJ2-3, with TRBD1 as a possible D gene (6 bases). Germline CDR1 is DFQATT and CDR2 is SNEGSKA (reference sequence). The CDR3 has 12 amino acids. The V end was cut by 7 bases, the J end by 1 base, with 9 bases between.

The chain recombines TRBV7-2 with TRBJ2-4; no reliable D call. From germline, CDR1 is SGHTA and CDR2 FQGNSA. Trimming removed 1 base from V and 1 base from J, with 20 bases in between. The CDR3 is 19 residues long. This CDR3 reads CASSLETYSEVRAKNIQYF. The CDR3, as DNA: TGTGCCAGCAGCTTAGAGACGTACTCAGAAGTAAGGGCCAAAAACATTCAGTACTTC.

This clonotype came up once. The junction shows a germline mismatch at one end, possibly a read error. The rearrangement uses TRBV28 and TRBJ2-3, with TRBD2 identical over 7 bases. The CDR3 totals 17 residues. CDR1 MDHEN and CDR2 SYDVKM come from the germline V gene. The DNA of the CDR3 is TGTGCCAGCAGTTTATTGACGAGCGGGGTTAGCACAGATACGCAGTGTTTT. Its protein is CASSLLTSGVSTDTQCF.

About this clonotype itself: A much larger clonotype is one base distant, so this may be a read error. V is TRBV7-2 and J is TRBJ2-1, with D possibly matching TRBD2 (5 bases). From germline, CDR1 is SGHTA and CDR2 FQGNSA. The CDR3 contains 15 residues. The CDR3 reads CASSRTQLGYDEQFF. CDR3 sequence (DNA): TGTGCCAGCAGCCGGACTCAGCTAGGCTACGATGAGCAGTTCTTC.

Comments on this clonotype: The junction shows a germline mismatch at one end, possibly a read error. The chain combines TRBV2 with TRBJ1-5; D uncertain. CDR1 and CDR2 (germline): SNHLY, FYNNEI. The CDR3 loop spans 12 amino acids. CDR3 protein: CASSLFEGPKHF. In DNA form, the CDR3 reads TGTGCCAGCAGCCTTTTCGAAGGGCCCAAGCATTTT.

This clonotype was found once. Possible read error: a much larger clone is one base away. The CDR3 end shows no conserved phenylalanine or tryptophan, and so a read error is likely. V and J are TRBV5-4 and TRBJ1-1; TRBD1 matches at 10 bases. Germline V gives CDR1 SGHNT, CDR2 YYREEE (reference sequence). CDR3 length: 14 amino acids. CDR3 sequence reads: CASSQDRGYTEAFL. For the CDR3, the DNA is TGCGCCAGCAGCCAGGACAGGGGGTACACTGAAGCTTTCCTT.

The V call is TRBV2, the J call TRBJ2-7, with 16 nucleotides matching TRBD2. Germline trimming cut 5 bases from V and 7 bases from J; bases unmatched to any gene: 5. The CDR3 covers 15 residues. The germline V gene has CDR1 SNHLY and CDR2 FYNNEI. The chain's CDR3 is CASSPGLAGGIEQYF. CDR3 sequence (DNA): TGTGCCAGCAGTCCGGGACTAGCGGGAGGGATAGAGCAGTACTTC.

This clonotype was counted many times. The genes are TRBV28 and TRBJ1-4; D is unresolved. The V end lost 10 bases, the J end lost 7 bases, and 10 bases lay between the germline ends. This CDR3 is 11 amino acids long. Germline V lookup: CDR1 MDHEN, CDR2 SYDVKM. The CDR3 region is CATLDGEKLFF. The CDR3, as DNA: TGTGCCACCTTGGACGGTGAAAAACTGTTTTTT.

V and J are TRBV4-2 and TRBJ2-7, with TRBD2 matching over 8 bases. V was pared by 0 bases and J by 2 bases, with 3 bases of the junction left unmatched. Germline-derived CDR1 and CDR2 are LGHNA and YNFKEQ. The CDR3 is 15 residues long. This chain's CDR3 is CASSQEPAGAYEQYF. The CDR3 DNA reads as TGTGCCAGCAGCCAAGAACCAGCGGGAGCCTACGAGCAGTACTTC.

This clonotype came up many times. The chain joins TRBV28 to TRBJ2-5; D possibly corresponds to TRBD1 (6 bases). CDR3 length equals 13 residues. Germline V gene lookup returns CDR1 MDHEN and CDR2 SYDVKM. Between the trimmed V and J ends, which lost 7 bases and 4 bases, there was a span of 13 bases. CDR3 protein: CASNRQVRETQYF. The CDR3 DNA sequence: TGTGCCAGCAACAGACAGGTTCGAGAGACCCAGTACTTC.

On this clonotype: A much larger clone differs by one base, so this may be a read error. The chain joins TRBV27 to TRBJ2-5; D possibly corresponds to TRBD1 (6 bases). CDR3 length: 14 amino acids. V shed 4 bases and J shed 7 bases, with 16 bases lying between them. Germline values: CDR1 MNHEY, CDR2 SMNVEV (reference sequence). Written as DNA, the CDR3 is TGTGCCAGCAGTTCTACCAGGGGTAGAGGGACCCAGTACTTC. Translated: CASSSTRGRGTQYF.

This clonotype showed up many times. V gene TRBV27 combines with J gene TRBJ2-1; 9 bases align to TRBD2. CDR1 and CDR2 (germline): MNHEY, SMNVEV (reference sequence). V lost 9 bases and J lost 9; bases outside the gene matches: 6. This CDR3 contains 12 residues. In nucleotides, the CDR3 is TGTGCCAGTACGCGGGAGGGAGGTGAGCAGTTCTTC. Residues: CASTREGGEQFF.

The chain joins TRBV10-2 to TRBJ2-2; TRBD2 is a possible D gene (6 bases). V gave up 0 bases and J gave up 4 bases, with 18 bases separating them. This CDR3 comprises 18 residues. Germline-derived CDR1 and CDR2 are WSHSY and SAAADI. CDR3 sequence reads: CASSESVSWRDPTGELFF. The CDR3 DNA reads TGCGCCAGCAGTGAGTCGGTCAGTTGGCGGGACCCCACCGGGGAGCTGTTTTTT.

As regards this clonotype: This may arise from a read error, as a much more abundant clone is one base away. This chain links TRBV6-1 with TRBJ1-5, with D unclear. V was shortened by 1 base and J by 3 bases, with 10 bases between the two germline ends. CDR1 is MNHNS and CDR2 is SASEGT in the germline V gene. This CDR3 has 15 amino acids. The CDR3 DNA is TGTGCCAGCAGTGAAGTAGGGATCAACAATCAGCCCCAGCATTTT. This gives the protein CASSEVGINNQPQHF.

This clonotype was seen only once. The chain combines TRBV28 with TRBJ1-1, with D hard to call. Germline V gives CDR1 MDHEN, CDR2 SYDVKM. V dropped 5 bases and J dropped 1 base, with 17 bases sitting between them. This CDR3 contains 16 residues. The CDR3 sequence is CASSTLKGDGNTEAFF. CDR3 sequence (DNA): TGTGCCAGCAGTACCCTCAAGGGAGACGGGAACACTGAAGCTTTCTTT.

This clonotype was recorded a few times. The CDR3 protein is CSVESRSTDTQYF. The CDR3 nucleotides read TGCAGCGTTGAGAGCAGGAGCACAGATACGCAGTATTTT. The chain couples TRBV29-1 to TRBJ2-3; D unclear. The CDR3 covers 13 residues. CDR1 SQVTM and CDR2 ANQGSEA come from the germline V gene. V was shortened by 3 bases and J by 0 bases, with 7 bases between the two germline ends.

The chain combines TRBV5-1 with TRBJ2-1, with 7 nucleotides matching TRBD2. CDR3 size: 17 residues. J lost 4 bases, V lost 2 bases, and 12 bases had no gene match. The V gene's germline CDR1 is SGHRS and CDR2 YFSETQ. The CDR3 sequence: CASSFGGRAVVYNEQFF. In nucleotides, the CDR3 is TGCGCCAGCAGCTTTGGTGGGAGGGCCGTTGTGTACAATGAGCAGTTCTTC.

V and J are TRBV7-2 and TRBJ1-5, with D perhaps TRBD1 (5 bases). The CDR3 runs 12 residues. Between the trimmed V and J ends, which lost 4 bases and 7 bases, there was a span of 8 bases. Germline values: CDR1 SGHTA, CDR2 FQGNSA. In DNA form, the CDR3 reads TGTGCCAGCAGCTGGGGGGGGCAGCCCCAGCATTTT. Protein product: CASSWGGQPQHF. Drawing the rest from reference TRBV7-2 and TRBJ1-5, the complete variable domain is GAGVSQSPSNKVTEKGKDVELRCDPISGHTALYWYRQSLGQGLEFLIYFQGNSAPDKSGLPSDRFSAERTGGSVSTLTIQRTQQEDSAVYLCASSWGGQPQHFGDGTRLSIL.

This clonotype came up a few times. The chain is built from TRBV12-3 or TRBV12-4 and TRBJ2-7; 9 nucleotides match TRBD1. The junction had 11 bases not matched to a gene; V was cut back by 5 bases and J by 6 bases. The CDR3 contains 15 residues. For the CDR3, the DNA is TGTGCCAGCAGTCCCGAGGGACAGGGTTTTTCCGAGCAGTACTTC. Translating it yields CASSPEGQGFSEQYF.

This clonotype was picked up a small number of times. This chain joins TRBV3-1 and TRBJ1-2; 7 bases agree with TRBD1. Germline V gives CDR1 LGHDT, CDR2 YNNKEL (reference sequence). With 6 bases clipped from V and 0 bases from J, the junction kept 13 bases outside the gene matches. The CDR3 spans 17 residues. The CDR3 DNA reads as TGTGCCAGCAGTCGCCGCCCAGGGGGGGTAGCTAACTATGGCTACACCTTC. It specifies CASSRRPGGVANYGYTF.